This entry is about one TCR beta chain. The data derive from a study of blood T cell repertoires in COVID-19. On the study more broadly: Sites across the United States, Italy and Spain contributed samples from acute and convalescent COVID-19.

The CDR3 covers 17 residues. Germline CDR1 reads KGHDR; CDR2 reads SFDVKD. Trimming cost V 4 bases and J 3 bases, with 20 bases left between them. How the authors handled the data: The authors estimated nucleated cell counts from reference gene primer amplification. The protocol was immunoSEQ multiplex PCR, while the TCRdb copy is restricted to in-frame clones and leaves out a portion. The D gene and trimming were derived from the DNA, and the V and J assignments and clone size from that table. The sample yields 250,000 or so clones, 85% to 90% seen once. Sequencing was carried out using peripheral blood. The receptor was isolated from a woman in her 70s with active or convalescent COVID-19. This chain connects TRBV24-1 to TRBJ1-2; D possibly corresponds to TRBD1 (5 bases). The CDR3 loop is CATSDAKGTGSHYGYTF. CDR3 in DNA: TGTGCCACCAGTGACGCTAAAGGGACCGGGAGCCACTATGGCTACACCTTC.